This T cell receptor beta chain was sequenced for a study of blood T cell repertoires in COVID-19 (TCRdb year 2020). General notes on the study: The collaborator samples originated in the United States, Italy and Spain and spanned the acute and convalescent phases of COVID-19. The material from the prospective study consisted of cDNA or gDNA derived from T cells, B-cell-depleted T cells, or PBMCs. Deeply sampled blood TCRbeta repertoires from subjects exposed to, actively infected with, or recovered from COVID-19 were included in the dataset. The repertoires were released in a freely available public database intended as a resource for research on the immune response to SARS-CoV-2. The samples were drawn from the first 160 participants of the ongoing ImmuneRACE study and from over a thousand subjects provided by 6 global collaborators. Sample metadata almost always included a de-identified subject ID, COVID-19 status, age in years and sex. Where available, HLA class I and class II types were taken from metadata supplied by the sample provider and were not determined by assay-based typing.

The immunoSEQ Assay, a bias-controlled multiplex PCR, was used to amplify TCRbeta CDR3 regions from genomic DNA. The authors' analysis ran thus. The number of nucleated cells in each sample was estimated from the amplification of reference gene primers within the assay. Sequence reads were collapsed and filtered to measure the absolute abundance of every unique TCRbeta CDR3 rearrangement. Productive Simpson clonality was computed per sample as the square root of Simpson's diversity index over productive rearrangements. The table comes from immuneACCESS by way of TCRdb, which keeps in-frame sequences with V and J called. Part of the clones is missing from these tables; in studies checked, under half for an unresolved V gene and the rest for unknown reasons. V and J calls and clone size come straight from that table; D and trimming were deduced from the DNA. The sample table lists about 170,000 clones, 82% of them with a count of one. In total, the top ten clones hold 10% of the sample.

Comments on this clone: Its antigen remains unidentified. Per-base qualities were not stored, and no clone one base away is much larger.

CDR1 and CDR2 are drawn from the germline V gene: SGHRS, YFSETQ. After removal of 1 base from V and 1 base from J, the junction retains 4 bases not matched to a gene. The CDR3 starts with the cysteine, ends with the phenylalanine, and has 15 residues. Of the read, only the CDR3 DNA is kept; its 45 bases are in frame from base 1. Whole blood was collected in K2EDTA tubes by collaborating institutions according to the institutions' own protocols. Collaborator samples were shipped for TCRbeta analysis as frozen whole blood, isolated PBMCs, or DNA extracted from either sample type. What the study reported, not specific to this receptor: Clinical and demographic metadata were provided uncurated, with the amount varying by source and participant.

The origin of this receptor is a woman older than 75 with active or convalescent COVID-19. Input material: peripheral blood. Rearrangement joined TRBV5-1 to TRBJ2-7, with TRBD1 identical over 8 junction bases. The DNA sequence is given as TGCGCCAGCAGCTTGTACGGGACAGGTTCCTACGAGCAGTACTTC. Its coded protein is CASSLYGTGSYEQYF.